These 22 T cell receptor beta chains were all obtained from the same sample, sequenced in a study of blood T cell repertoires in COVID-19. The table came from immunoSEQ multiplex PCR; TCRdb's copy has only in-frame clones and leaves some out. Among 40,000 to 55,000 clones listed, roughly 84% were seen once. The specimen was peripheral blood. These receptors all stem from a man aged 50 to 60 with active COVID-19.

This clone is a singleton in its sample. The chain couples TRBV4-2 to TRBJ2-4; D remains ambiguous. The germline CDR1 and CDR2 sequences are LGHNA and YNFKEQ. The CDR3 has 14 amino acids. V was cut by 3 bases and J by 0 bases, with 6 bases left in between. CDR3 nucleotides: TGTGCCAGCAGCCATGTTATAGCCAAAAACATTCAGTACTTC. Protein sequence: CASSHVIAKNIQYF.

The rearrangement joins TRBV20-1 to TRBJ2-3; D is undetermined. Germline lookup yields CDR1 DFQATT and CDR2 SNEGSKA (reference sequence). With 3 bases removed from V and 6 bases from J, the gap between germline ends came to 10 bases. CDR3 length: 12 amino acids. As DNA, the CDR3 is TGCAGTGCTAGTAACGAGCCGGATACGCAGTATTTT. Translating it yields CSASNEPDTQYF.

The rearrangement uses TRBV6-6 and TRBJ1-1; a possible D gene is TRBD1 (6 bases). Germline CDR1 MNHNY, CDR2 SVGAGI (reference sequence). This CDR3 is built from 17 residues. Trimming took 5 bases from V and 4 from J, leaving 23 bases between them. The CDR3 DNA reads as TGTGCCAGCAGTCCCGGGACAAAGGGAAAGTGGGGCACTGAAGCTTTCTTT. Translated, it gives CASSPGTKGKWGTEAFF.

V usage is TRBV19 and J usage is TRBJ2-3; 7 bases match TRBD2. J lost 0 bases, V lost 5 bases, and 8 bases had no gene match. Germline lookup yields CDR1 LNHDA and CDR2 SQIVND (reference sequence). This CDR3 has 16 amino acids. The CDR3 sequence: CASSPELARSTDTQYF. The DNA for the CDR3 is TGTGCCAGTAGTCCGGAACTAGCGAGGAGCACAGATACGCAGTATTTT.

The chain joins TRBV18 to TRBJ2-7; TRBD2 might be the D (7 bases). The CDR3 runs 15 residues. CDR1 is KGHSH and CDR2 is LQKENI in the germline V gene. Trimming took 2 bases from V and 2 from J, leaving 13 bases between them. The chain's CDR3 is CASSPVAGGPYEQYF. CDR3 bases: TGTGCCAGCTCACCAGTAGCCGGGGGGCCCTACGAGCAGTACTTC.

The chain combines TRBV11-2 with TRBJ2-2; D may be TRBD2 (5 bases). From germline, CDR1 is SGHAT and CDR2 FQNNGV. The CDR3 consists of 15 residues. Trimming removed 2 bases from V and 5 bases from J, with 12 bases in between. CDR3 sequence: CASSLRLEGTGELFF. The CDR3 coding sequence is TGTGCCAGCAGCTTAAGGCTTGAGGGTACCGGGGAGCTGTTTTTT.

The CDR3 protein is CASSRSKHTEAFF. CDR3 nucleotide sequence: TGTGCCAGCAGTCGGTCAAAACACACTGAAGCTTTCTTT. The chain employs TRBV12-3 or TRBV12-4 and TRBJ1-1; D not certain. The CDR3 totals 13 residues. Trimming took 5 bases from V and 3 from J, leaving 10 bases between them.

This chain links TRBV5-4 with TRBJ2-5, with a tentative D call TRBD1 (7 bases). The V and J ends lost 1 base and 4 bases respectively, with 14 bases between them. This CDR3 spans 15 amino acids. The germline CDR1 and CDR2 sequences are SGHNT and YYREEE (reference sequence). The CDR3 nucleotides read TGTGCCAGCAGCTTGAGGGGGCTGCGGGGAGAGACCCAGTACTTC. It codes for CASSLRGLRGETQYF.

This rearrangement joins TRBV3-1 (or the pseudogene TRBV3-2) to TRBJ1-5; a possible D gene is TRBD1 (6 bases). CDR1 and CDR2 (germline): LGHDT, YNNKEL (reference sequence). The V end was cut by 8 bases, the J end by 2 bases, with 19 bases between. The CDR3 extends over 16 amino acids. The CDR3, as DNA: TGTGCCAGCGGAACTTTGGACAGTGTAGGCAATCAGCCCCAGCATTTT. Protein sequence: CASGTLDSVGNQPQHF.

The chain recombines TRBV5-6 with TRBJ2-3; D might be TRBD1 (5 bases). The CDR3 sequence is 13 residues long. V dropped 5 bases and J dropped 4 bases, with 11 bases sitting between them. Germline V lookup: CDR1 SGHDT, CDR2 YYEEEE. For the CDR3, the DNA is TGTGCCAGCAGTCAACCAGGGTCAGATACGCAGTATTTT. Translation gives CASSQPGSDTQYF.

The rearrangement links TRBV29-1 to TRBJ2-1, with TRBD1 matching over 11 bases. Germline CDR1 reads SQVTM; CDR2 reads ANQGSEA. This CDR3 has 14 residues. Losses at the gene ends were 5 bases for V and 3 bases for J; bases not matched to a gene: 3. The CDR3 DNA reads TGCAGCGTTACGGGACAGGGGGACTACAATGAGCAGTTCTTC. This sequence encodes CSVTGQGDYNEQFF.

This clone was recorded only once. The V and J genes are TRBV27 and TRBJ2-7, with D possibly being TRBD2 (6 bases). There are 16 residues in the CDR3. The V gene lost 0 bases and the J gene lost 3 bases, with 15 bases spanning the gap. Germline V gives CDR1 MNHEY, CDR2 SMNVEV (reference sequence). This chain's CDR3 is CASSLSTGTLNYEQYF. The CDR3 bases are TGTGCCAGCAGTTTATCGACTGGGACTCTAAACTACGAGCAGTACTTC.

The chain is built from TRBV5-1 and TRBJ1-1, with D unclear. The V end lost 5 bases, the J end lost 5 bases, and 10 bases lay between the germline ends. Germline V gives CDR1 SGHRS, CDR2 YFSETQ. The length of the CDR3 is 12 residues. CDR3 sequence (DNA): TGCGCCAGCAGAATCGGGGAGACTGAAGCTTTCTTT. Amino acids: CASRIGETEAFF. The full variable domain, in which reference TRBV5-1 and TRBJ1-1 provide the parts outside the CDR3, is KAGVTQTPRYLIKTRGQQVTLSCSPISGHRSVSWYQQTPGQGLQFLFEYFSETQRNKGNFPGRFSGRQFSNSRSEMNVSTLELGDSALYLCASRIGETEAFFGQGTRLTVV.

V is TRBV4-2 and J is TRBJ2-7, with TRBD1 matching over 8 bases. Germline values: CDR1 LGHNA, CDR2 YNFKEQ. CDR3 size: 12 residues. The trim removed 4 bases at V and 4 bases at J, leaving 0 bases unmatched. DNA of the CDR3: TGTGCCAGCAGCCGACAGGGGTACGAGCAGTACTTC. It translates to CASSRQGYEQYF.

V is TRBV9 and J is TRBJ2-1, with D possibly being TRBD2 (5 bases). Germline CDR1 is SGDLS and CDR2 is YYNGEE. Trimming removed 0 bases from V and 12 bases from J, with 13 bases in between. The CDR3 covers 13 residues. The CDR3 DNA is TGTGCCAGCAGCGTAGACCCCCTAGCAGTGCAGTTCTTC. Encoded protein: CASSVDPLAVQFF.

The V call is TRBV19, the J call TRBJ2-2; perhaps TRBD2 as D (5 bases). V lost 1 base to trimming and J lost 0 bases, with 9 bases between them. CDR1 LNHDA and CDR2 SQIVND come from the germline V gene (reference sequence). The CDR3 consists of 16 residues. The CDR3 is CASSIGRGSNTGELFF. CDR3 DNA sequence: TGTGCCAGTAGTATAGGGCGCGGGTCGAACACCGGGGAGCTGTTTTTT.

The chain links TRBV4-2 to TRBJ2-1; 15 bases align to TRBD2. V trimming: 3 bases; J trimming: 9 bases; junction bases outside the gene matches: 9. Germline CDR1 and CDR2: LGHNA and YNFKEQ. CDR3 length: 17 residues. The CDR3 loop is CASSQFTGLAGGSEQFF. DNA of the CDR3: TGTGCCAGCAGCCAGTTTACGGGACTAGCGGGAGGTAGTGAGCAGTTCTTC.

The chain uses TRBV18 and TRBJ1-1, with TRBD1 identical over 9 bases. CDR3 size: 15 residues. V lost 6 bases to trimming and J lost 1 base; unmatched junction nucleotides: 6. CDR1 KGHSH and CDR2 LQKENI come from the germline V gene. The CDR3 DNA reads as TGTGCCAGCTCGCCTACAGGGGGCGCGAACACTGAAGCTTTCTTT. Its protein product is CASSPTGGANTEAFF.

The V and J genes are TRBV12-3 or TRBV12-4 and TRBJ2-7, with D uncertain. Trimming took 6 bases from V and 3 from J, leaving 12 bases between them. The CDR3 runs to 13 residues. In nucleotides, the CDR3 is TGTGCCAGCAGCCCAGCCAGGTACTACGAGCAGTACTTC. Translation: CASSPARYYEQYF.

This rearrangement joins TRBV19 to TRBJ2-1, with 8 bases matching TRBD2. Germline V gives CDR1 LNHDA, CDR2 SQIVND (reference sequence). This CDR3 spans 16 amino acids. The trim removed 6 bases at V and 2 bases at J, leaving 9 bases unmatched. The CDR3 DNA follows: TGTGCCAGTAGCCTCCGGGCTAGCGGGCCCTACAATGAGCAGTTCTTC. Its protein product is CASSLRASGPYNEQFF.

The J gene is TRBJ2-5, the V gene TRBV7-2; TRBD2 might be the D (5 bases). The V and J ends lost 4 bases and 4 bases respectively, with 16 bases between them. This CDR3 is built from 15 residues. Germline V gene sequence: CDR1 SGHTA, CDR2 FQGNSA. CDR3 region: CASSSRGGSGETQYF. DNA for the CDR3: TGTGCCAGCAGCTCCCGGGGTGGATCTGGAGAGACCCAGTACTTC.

As to this clone: At one boundary the junction diverges from the germline segment, which might be a read error. This chain links TRBV6-1 with TRBJ1-2, with 8 bases matching TRBD1. The germline gives CDR1 MNHNS, CDR2 SASEGT. This CDR3 has 13 amino acids. The DNA for the CDR3 is TGTGCCAGCAGTGACCGGGACAGGCCACCTCAACCTTTC. Protein: CASSDRDRPPQPF.